The 20 T cell receptor beta chains reported below all come from one sample, sequenced in a study of T cell changes during pregnancy in multiple sclerosis. The data were produced by immunoSEQ multiplex PCR, yet TCRdb's version contains in-frame clones alone and is incomplete. Of about 45,000 clones in the sample, 70% to 90% were seen once. The source material was peripheral blood, sampled in the first trimester of pregnancy. These receptors all stem from a female donor with multiple sclerosis, enrolled in a pregnancy study.

This clone has a single count. The chain employs TRBV4-1 and TRBJ2-7; weak D call: TRBD1 (7 bases). Trimming removed 3 bases from V and 3 bases from J, with 18 bases in between. This CDR3 comprises 16 residues. Germline V lookup: CDR1 MGHRA, CDR2 YSYEKL. The chain's CDR3 is CASSQRGPGGNYEQYF. CDR3 in DNA: TGCGCCAGCAGCCAGAGGGGGCCCGGAGGGAACTACGAGCAGTACTTC.

The chain employs TRBV5-4 and TRBJ2-2; 14 bases are a match to TRBD2. Trimming at V came to 4 bases and at J to 8 bases, leaving 7 bases not matched to a gene. CDR3 length: 16 amino acids. In germline, CDR1 is SGHNT, CDR2 YYREEE (reference sequence). The DNA for the CDR3 is TGTGCCAGCAGCACGGGACTAGCGGGGGAGGCTGGGGAGCTGTTTTTT. Translating it yields CASSTGLAGEAGELFF.

The chain carries TRBV7-3 and TRBJ1-1, with D perhaps matching TRBD1 (6 bases). CDR3 length: 13 residues. V lost 4 bases, J lost 2 bases, and 8 bases lay in between. CDR1 is SGHTA, CDR2 FQGTGA, per germline. Here the CDR3 reads CASSSQGNTEAFF. CDR3 DNA sequence: TGTGCCAGCAGCTCACAGGGAAACACTGAAGCTTTCTTT.

The V gene is TRBV7-3, the J gene TRBJ2-1; TRBD2 might be the D (6 bases). The germline V gene encodes CDR1 SGHTA and CDR2 FQGTGA. The germline V and J ends were trimmed by 4 bases and 9 bases, with 13 bases remaining between them. CDR3 length: 13 amino acids. The CDR3 nucleotides are TGTGCCAGCAGCTCCAGGATTAGCGGTGAGCAGTTCTTC. As protein: CASSSRISGEQFF. The variable domain in full, completed from reference TRBV7-3 and TRBJ2-1, reads GAGVSQTPSNKVTEKGKYVELRCDPISGHTALYWYRQSLGQGPEFLIYFQGTGAADDSGLPNDRFFAVRPEGSVSTLKIQRTERGDSAVYLCASSSRISGEQFFGPGTRLTVL.

The chain couples TRBV4-3 to TRBJ2-7, with 11 bases fitting TRBD1. CDR3 length equals 16 residues. V was pared by 0 bases and J by 4 bases, with 5 bases of the junction left unmatched. Germline V lookup: CDR1 LGHNA, CDR2 YSLEER. The CDR3 protein is CASSQEIGTGGYEQYF. The DNA of the CDR3 is TGCGCCAGCAGCCAAGAGATCGGGACAGGGGGTTACGAGCAGTACTTC.

This chain links TRBV6-4 with TRBJ2-5, with TRBD2 identical over 12 bases. Per germline, CDR1 MRHNA and CDR2 SNTAGT. This CDR3 is 15 amino acids long. V trimming: 3 bases; J trimming: 1 base; junction bases outside the gene matches: 0. In DNA, the CDR3 is TGTGCCAGCAGTGAACTAGCGGGGGGCCAAGAGACCCAGTACTTC. Translation gives CASSELAGGQETQYF.

The chain recombines TRBV6-5 with TRBJ2-1; 11 bases are a match to TRBD2. From germline, CDR1 is MNHEY and CDR2 SVGAGI. Trimming took 7 bases from V and 10 from J; bases not matched to a gene: 12. CDR3 length: 15 amino acids. CDR3 amino acids: CASNEVAGGPREQFF. The CDR3 DNA is TGTGCCAGCAACGAGGTAGCGGGGGGGCCTCGGGAGCAGTTCTTC.

This chain joins TRBV4-3 and TRBJ1-1, with 8 bases aligning to TRBD1. V gave up 0 bases and J gave up 8 bases; unmatched junction bases: 2. Germline CDR1 reads LGHNA; CDR2 reads YSLEER. CDR3 length equals 13 residues. The CDR3 DNA sequence: TGCGCCAGCAGCCAAGATTGGGACAGGGAAGCTTTCTTT. Residues: CASSQDWDREAFF.

The rearrangement links TRBV5-6 to TRBJ1-1; 8 bases map to TRBD1. This CDR3 spans 14 amino acids. Germline lookup yields CDR1 SGHDT and CDR2 YYEEEE. Trimming at V came to 4 bases and at J to 1 base, leaving 3 bases not matched to a gene. CDR3 sequence: CASSTGTGNTEAFF. The CDR3 nucleotides are TGTGCCAGCAGCACCGGGACAGGGAACACTGAAGCTTTCTTT.

The V call is TRBV18, the J call TRBJ1-5; no firm D call. CDR1 is KGHSH and CDR2 is LQKENI in the germline V gene. Trimming removed 3 bases at V and 4 bases at J, with 13 bases between. CDR3 size: 15 residues. The CDR3 sequence is CASSPAGIENQPQHF. CDR3 coding DNA: TGTGCCAGCTCACCGGCGGGGATCGAGAATCAGCCCCAGCATTTT.

The gene calls are TRBV10-1 and TRBJ2-3, with 7 nucleotides matching TRBD1. CDR3 length: 13 amino acids. Germline CDR1 reads WNHNN; CDR2 reads SYGVQD (reference sequence). With V trimmed by 4 bases and J by 4 bases, 2 bases remained unmatched. The CDR3 here is CASSATGADTQYF. CDR3 sequence (DNA): TGCGCCAGCAGTGCAACAGGGGCAGATACGCAGTATTTT.

The genes are TRBV7-3 and TRBJ2-1; 9 positions match TRBD2. There are 14 residues in the CDR3. Germline V gene data show CDR1 as SGHTA and CDR2 as FQGTGA. Trimming at V came to 2 bases and at J to 8 bases, leaving 4 bases not matched to a gene. CDR3 coding DNA: TGTGCCAGCAGCTTACTAGCGGGGCTGGATGAGCAGTTCTTC. Its protein is CASSLLAGLDEQFF. Drawing the rest from reference TRBV7-3 and TRBJ2-1, the complete variable domain is GAGVSQTPSNKVTEKGKYVELRCDPISGHTALYWYRQSLGQGPEFLIYFQGTGAADDSGLPNDRFFAVRPEGSVSTLKIQRTERGDSAVYLCASSLLAGLDEQFFGPGTRLTVL.

The chain uses TRBV5-1 and TRBJ1-1; the match to TRBD1 covers 8 bases. This CDR3 comprises 15 residues. CDR1 SGHRS and CDR2 YFSETQ come from the germline V gene. V shed 4 bases, J shed 4 bases, and the junction held 9 bases outside the gene matches. CDR3 amino acids: CASSPDRGSSTEAFF. The CDR3 DNA sequence: TGCGCCAGCAGCCCTGACAGGGGTAGTTCCACTGAAGCTTTCTTT.

This chain joins TRBV5-1 and TRBJ1-1; D unclear. There are 14 residues in the CDR3. Germline CDR1 reads SGHRS; CDR2 reads YFSETQ. Trimming cost V 0 bases and J 7 bases, with 13 bases left between them. CDR3: CASSLGWQAYEAFF. CDR3 in DNA: TGCGCCAGCAGCTTGGGATGGCAGGCCTATGAAGCTTTCTTT.

The chain couples TRBV6-5 to TRBJ2-7; 8 positions agree with TRBD2. The CDR3 spans 14 residues. Germline V CDR1 and CDR2: MNHEY, SVGAGI. With 5 bases clipped from V and 2 bases from J, the junction kept 5 bases outside the gene matches. Here the CDR3 reads CASSPAGGAYEQYF. The DNA for the CDR3 is TGTGCCAGCAGTCCCGCCGGGGGGGCCTACGAGCAGTACTTC.

V usage is TRBV18 and J usage is TRBJ2-7; 7 nucleotides align to TRBD2. V shed 2 bases and J 3 bases; nucleotides not matched to a gene: 10. This CDR3 has 16 residues. Germline assignment: CDR1 KGHSH and CDR2 LQKENI. The CDR3 spells CASSPGLGGSLYEQYF. The CDR3 DNA reads as TGTGCCAGCTCACCAGGGTTGGGAGGGTCTCTCTACGAGCAGTACTTC.

The V and J genes are TRBV27 and TRBJ1-2; D unresolved. Germline V gives CDR1 MNHEY, CDR2 SMNVEV (reference sequence). The CDR3 is 13 residues long. V dropped 3 bases and J dropped 0 bases, with 5 bases sitting between them. CDR3 loop: CASSFSANYGYTF. The DNA of the CDR3 is TGTGCCAGCAGTTTCTCAGCTAACTATGGCTACACCTTC.

This clone showed up just a few times. The rearrangement uses TRBV7-2 and TRBJ1-6; D is uncertain. This CDR3 is 14 amino acids long. The germline V gene has CDR1 SGHTA and CDR2 FQGNSA. The V end lost 5 bases, the J end lost 8 bases, and 13 bases lay between the germline ends. The CDR3 DNA reads as TGTGCCAGCAGCGACTGGACGGAGGATTCACCCCTCCACTTT. Its protein is CASSDWTEDSPLHF.

This rearrangement joins TRBV7-6 to TRBJ2-7; D gene uncertain. The CDR3 contains 12 residues. CDR1 and CDR2 from the germline V gene are SGHVS and FNYEAQ. With 5 bases removed from V and 3 bases from J, the gap between germline ends came to 8 bases. CDR3 residues: CASSERLYEQYF. In nucleotides, the CDR3 is TGTGCCAGCAGCGAACGACTCTACGAGCAGTACTTC.

This CDR3 is CASRSGGTGQPQHF. CDR3 coding DNA: TGTGCCAGCAGATCGGGGGGGACGGGTCAGCCCCAGCATTTT. The rearrangement uses TRBV6-1 and TRBJ1-5, with D possibly TRBD1 on 5 matching bases. In germline, CDR1 is MNHNS, CDR2 SASEGT. V gave up 6 bases and J gave up 6 bases, with 15 bases separating them. This CDR3 spans 14 amino acids.